The clone carrying this T cell receptor (beta chain) was seen many times. The data are from a study of identical twins. TCRdb re-called the 5' RACE reads through MiXCR, storing one row per CDR3 protein. This sample has hundreds of thousands of distinct CDR3 sequences, with around a sixth found just once. Everyone who gave samples was a healthy Caucasian. The CDR3 loop spans 13 amino acids. The V and J ends lost 5 bases and 7 bases, in that order; junction bases with no gene match: 5. This sample also belongs to another study, concerning T cells expressing NK-cell markers. From that study: Six of the donors carried dominant NKG2C+ clonotypes that took up roughly 1.0-8% of their CD8+ T cells.

Sequences were obtained from PBMCs. The chain has TRBV12-3 or TRBV12-4 and TRBJ1-1, with 9 bases that match TRBD1. This receptor was obtained from a woman younger than 35 in good health. The DNA for the CDR3 is TGTGCCAGCAGTCCCGGGACAGGGTTTGAAGCTTTCTTT. Translated: CASSPGTGFEAFF.